These T cell receptor beta chains were read from a single sample in a study of cytomegalovirus exposure and HLA in healthy donors. Measured with immunoSEQ multiplex PCR; TCRdb has only the in-frame clones, and not every one. The table records 200,000 to 300,000 clones, over 80% of them present only once. Material for sequencing was PBMCs. These receptors originate from a woman between 35 and 50 years old in good health and CMV-seropositive. Each CDR3 is given with its conserved first and last residue. Each record gives: CDR3 length, D gene, V gene, J gene, clone size, CDR3 protein, CDR3 DNA. D genes are given only for firm matches. Size is stated for part of the rows, as once, few or many counts, or as a class when the clone is expanded.

15	NA	TRBV2	TRBJ1-1	NA	CASSDPYRANTEAFF	TGTGCCAGCAGTGATCCCTACAGGGCGAACACTGAAGCTTTCTTT
16	TRBD1	TRBV4-1	TRBJ2-1	NA	CASSTPGTGALVEQFF	TGCGCCAGCAGCACACCCGGGACAGGGGCGCTGGTTGAGCAGTTCTTC
17	NA	TRBV11-3	TRBJ2-1	NA	CASSPSRARGSYNEQFF	TGTGCCAGCAGCCCGTCTAGAGCTCGAGGTTCGTACAATGAGCAGTTCTTC
15	NA	TRBV6-7	TRBJ1-5	once	CASSYYGWSNQPQHF	TGTGCCAGCAGTTACTACGGTTGGAGCAATCAGCCCCAGCATTTT
18	TRBD1	TRBV30	TRBJ1-2	NA	CAWSSLGTGAYLNYGYTF	TGTGCCTGGTCTTCGCTCGGGACAGGGGCTTACCTTAACTATGGCTACACCTTC
16	TRBD1	TRBV29-1	TRBJ1-1	NA	CSVGALPGQPNTEAFF	TGCAGCGTGGGGGCATTACCGGGACAGCCCAACACTGAAGCTTTCTTT
17	NA	TRBV2	TRBJ1-3	NA	CASSPFGAESSGNTIYF	TGTGCCAGCAGCCCGTTTGGGGCAGAAAGCTCTGGAAACACCATATATTTT
12	NA	TRBV5-1	TRBJ2-7	NA	CASSQTGYEQYF	TGCGCCAGCAGCCAGACAGGCTACGAGCAGTACTTC
14	NA	TRBV30	TRBJ2-7	few	CAWSALAGDGEQYF	TGTGCCTGGAGTGCACTAGCCGGAGATGGCGAGCAGTACTTC
12	NA	TRBV11-2	TRBJ2-3	NA	CASSLVRDTQYF	TGTGCCAGCAGCTTAGTGCGAGATACGCAGTATTTT
13	NA	TRBV7-9	TRBJ2-3	NA	CASSLRGGDTQYF	TGTGCCAGCAGCTTACGAGGGGGAGATACGCAGTATTTT
15	TRBD1	TRBV5-1	TRBJ2-3	NA	CASSQRTGGADTQYF	TGCGCCAGCAGCCAAAGGACAGGGGGTGCAGATACGCAGTATTTT
14	NA	TRBV30	TRBJ2-1	NA	CAWTLDLIFNEQFF	TGTGCCTGGACCCTAGATCTGATATTCAATGAGCAGTTCTTC
14	TRBD1	TRBV7-9	TRBJ2-7	NA	CASSVTGGTYEQYF	TGTGCCAGCAGTGTGACAGGGGGCACGTACGAGCAGTACTTC
13	TRBD1	TRBV30	TRBJ1-1	NA	CAWKGQDFTEAFF	TGTGCCTGGAAAGGACAGGATTTCACTGAAGCTTTCTTT
14	NA	TRBV6-5	TRBJ1-3	once	CASSYGTTGNTIYF	TGTGCCAGCAGTTACGGGACAACTGGAAACACCATATATTTT
14	TRBD2	TRBV10-2	TRBJ2-1	NA	CASMRLAGDNEQFF	TGCGCCAGCATGAGACTAGCGGGAGACAATGAGCAGTTCTTC
14	NA	TRBV27	TRBJ2-7	NA	CASSPGGGSYEQYF	TGTGCCAGCAGCCCCGGCGGCGGTAGTTACGAGCAGTACTTC
15	NA	TRBV4-2	TRBJ2-5	NA	CASSQDRGREETQYF	TGTGCCAGCAGCCAAGATCGTGGCAGGGAAGAGACCCAGTACTTC
15	TRBD2	TRBV5-1	TRBJ2-3	few	CASTQSGTSTDTQYF	TGCGCCAGCACCCAAAGCGGGACTAGCACAGATACGCAGTATTTT
16	TRBD1	TRBV27	TRBJ1-2	NA	CASSLTAGTVEYGYTF	TGTGCCAGCAGTTTGACTGCAGGGACAGTAGAGTATGGCTACACCTTC
13	NA	TRBV25-1	TRBJ2-7	NA	CASSRQGIDEQYF	TGTGCCAGCAGTCGCCAGGGAATCGACGAGCAGTACTTC
17	TRBD2	TRBV7-2	TRBJ2-7	NA	CASSSSRGGLAGYEQYF	TGTGCCAGCAGCTCATCAAGGGGGGGACTAGCGGGATACGAGCAGTACTTC
14	NA	TRBV28	TRBJ2-7	NA	CASSLPGDPYEQYF	TGTGCCAGCAGTTTACCCGGGGATCCCTACGAGCAGTACTTC
16	TRBD2	TRBV7-6	TRBJ2-1	NA	CASSFGWGLAGGEQFF	TGTGCCAGCAGCTTCGGGTGGGGACTAGCGGGCGGTGAGCAGTTCTTC
17	TRBD1	TRBV4-3	TRBJ2-1	once	CASSPQWGQLTFNEQFF	TGCGCCAGCAGCCCCCAATGGGGACAGCTTACTTTCAATGAGCAGTTCTTC
15	TRBD2	TRBV6-5	TRBJ2-7	NA	CASSYFSGSSYEQYF	TGTGCCAGCAGTTATTTTAGCGGGAGCAGCTACGAGCAGTACTTC
16	TRBD2	TRBV27	TRBJ2-1	NA	CASSPGTSGMRNEQFF	TGTGCCAGCAGCCCCGGGACTAGCGGGATGCGCAATGAGCAGTTCTTC
16	TRBD1	TRBV18	TRBJ1-1	NA	CASSPWTGVMNTEAFF	TGTGCCAGCTCACCTTGGACAGGGGTCATGAACACTGAAGCTTTCTTT
14	TRBD1	TRBV30	TRBJ1-1	once	CAWSNSGTGAEAFF	TGTGCCTGGAGTAATTCGGGCACAGGGGCAGAAGCTTTCTTT
15	TRBD2	TRBV11-3	TRBJ2-2	NA	CASSLAGANTGELFF	TGTGCCAGCAGTTTAGCGGGGGCGAACACCGGGGAGCTGTTTTTT
11	NA	TRBV6-4	TRBJ2-5	NA	CASSLRETQYF	TGTGCCAGCAGTTTACGGGAGACCCAGTACTTC
17	TRBD2	TRBV7-8	TRBJ2-3	NA	CASSLRREGPRADTQYF	TGTGCCAGCAGCTTGAGACGGGAGGGCCCTCGCGCAGATACGCAGTATTTT
15	TRBD2	TRBV7-9	TRBJ2-5	NA	CASSLGSGRGETQYF	TGTGCCAGCAGCTTAGGTAGCGGGAGGGGAGAGACCCAGTACTTC
12	NA	TRBV6-1	TRBJ2-7	NA	CASSEFGIQQYF	TGTGCCAGCAGTGAATTCGGGATTCAGCAGTACTTC
14	NA	TRBV11-3	TRBJ1-1	NA	CASSLGFQVTEAFF	TGTGCCAGCAGCTTAGGGTTCCAGGTTACTGAAGCTTTCTTT
14	TRBD1	TRBV5-5	TRBJ2-7	NA	CASSTGTGPYEQYF	TGTGCCAGCAGTACCGGGACAGGGCCCTACGAGCAGTACTTC
12	NA	TRBV2	TRBJ1-1	once	CASTEVGGEAFF	TGTGCCAGCACCGAGGTAGGGGGTGAAGCTTTCTTT
21	NA	TRBV21-1	TRBJ2-1	NA	CASSTYPREASGSKDYNEQFF	TGTGCCAGCAGCACCTACCCCAGGGAGGCTAGCGGGAGTAAAGACTACAATGAGCAGTTCTTC
12	TRBD1	TRBV10-3	TRBJ1-2	NA	CAISDRGLGYTF	TGTGCCATCAGTGACAGGGGGCTCGGCTACACCTTC
14	NA	TRBV21-1	TRBJ2-7	NA	CASSNCAVFYEQYF	TGTGCCAGCAGCAATTGTGCAGTTTTCTACGAGCAGTACTTC
14	TRBD2	TRBV7-3	TRBJ2-1	NA	CASSLGGRVDEQFF	TGTGCCAGCAGCTTGGGGGGGAGGGTGGATGAGCAGTTCTTC
15	TRBD2	TRBV5-1	TRBJ2-3	NA	CASSPRPGGADTQYF	TGCGCCAGCAGCCCGAGGCCGGGAGGCGCAGATACGCAGTATTTT
15	TRBD2	TRBV6-4	TRBJ2-1	NA	CASRGGSSGQYEQFF	TGTGCCAGCAGGGGGGGGTCCTCTGGCCAGTATGAGCAGTTCTTC
15	NA	TRBV15	TRBJ2-7	NA	CATSRDLSGTYEQYF	TGTGCCACCAGCAGAGATCTTAGCGGAACCTACGAGCAGTACTTC
15	TRBD1	TRBV5-6	TRBJ1-3	few	CASSLGQGTGNTIYF	TGTGCCAGCAGCTTGGGACAGGGGACTGGAAACACCATATATTTT
15	TRBD1	TRBV7-9	TRBJ2-3	NA	CASSYGQGATDTQYF	TGTGCCAGCAGCTACGGACAGGGGGCCACAGATACGCAGTATTTT
14	NA	TRBV19	TRBJ2-7	NA	CASNNGRAGDEQYF	TGTGCCAGTAATAACGGGAGAGCCGGGGACGAGCAGTACTTC
14	TRBD1	TRBV5-1	TRBJ2-5	NA	CASSLEGAGETQYF	TGCGCCAGCAGCTTGGAGGGGGCTGGGGAGACCCAGTACTTC
14	NA	TRBV4-3	TRBJ1-3	NA	CASSQDLIGNTIYF	TGCGCCAGCAGCCAAGACCTTATTGGAAACACCATATATTTT
15	TRBD2	TRBV10-1	TRBJ2-7	NA	CASSPGLDTRYEQYF	TGCGCCAGCAGCCCGGGACTAGACACTCGTTACGAGCAGTACTTC
17	NA	TRBV7-2	TRBJ1-5	few	CASSLALTGVSNQPQHF	TGTGCCAGCAGCTTAGCGCTAACGGGGGTTAGCAATCAGCCCCAGCATTTT
11	NA	TRBV6-6	TRBJ2-7	NA	CASSYRGEQYF	TGTGCCAGCAGTTACAGGGGCGAGCAGTACTTC
12	NA	TRBV7-2	TRBJ1-2	NA	CASSQRQWGYTF	TGTGCCAGCAGCCAGAGGCAGTGGGGCTACACCTTC
13	NA	TRBV7-9	TRBJ2-2	NA	CSSSLLNTGELFF	TGTTCCAGCAGCTTACTGAACACCGGGGAGCTGTTTTTT
14	NA	TRBV5-5	TRBJ2-5	NA	CASAGDTRKETQYF	TGTGCCAGCGCCGGGGACACAAGGAAAGAGACCCAGTACTTC